One sample yielded the 19 T cell receptor beta chains listed below, sequenced in a study of shared clonotypes between healthy human individuals. Clones were sequenced by immunoSEQ multiplex PCR, and TCRdb holds only the in-frame ones, with some missing. Here the sample spans 2 million to 2.5 million clones, more than 80% being singletons. The specimen was naive CD4+ T cells from PBMCs. Subset meaning: CD45RA+ positively selected. All receptors come from a man aged 18 to 30 in good health. Some clones in this sample may be carry-over from other donors' samples.

The gene calls are TRBV7-9 and TRBJ1-2, with no clear D. There are 12 residues in the CDR3. Germline V gene data show CDR1 as SEHNR and CDR2 as FQNEAQ (reference sequence). Trimming pared 2 bases from V and 4 bases from J, leaving 5 bases between. In DNA, the CDR3 is TGTGCCAGCAGCTTAATGTCCTATGGCTACACCTTC. It yields the protein CASSLMSYGYTF.

The chain has TRBV7-8 and TRBJ2-7; 7 nucleotides line up with TRBD1. Losses at the gene ends were 1 base for V and 11 bases for J; bases not matched to a gene: 2. This CDR3 is 11 amino acids long. Germline CDR1 SGHVS, CDR2 FQNEAQ. This chain's CDR3 is CASSLGQGEYF. CDR3 nucleotides: TGTGCCAGCAGCTTAGGACAGGGAGAGTACTTC.

This clone was found once. The rearrangement uses TRBV11-2 and TRBJ2-4; D tentatively fits TRBD1 or TRBD2 (5 bases each). The CDR3 extends over 16 amino acids. Trimming stripped 4 bases from V and 0 bases from J, with 13 bases between. CDR1 is SGHAT, CDR2 FQNNGV, per germline. DNA of the CDR3: TGTGCCAGCAGCTCTCTGTGGGGGAGAGCCAAAAACATTCAGTACTTC. Translating it yields CASSSLWGRAKNIQYF.

In regard to this clone: Other nucleotide sequences from this sample produce the same CDR3. J is TRBJ1-1 and V is TRBV7-9; D is perhaps TRBD1 (5 bases). Trimming shortened V by 1 base and J by 7 bases, and 7 bases separated the two germline ends. CDR1 is SEHNR, CDR2 FQNEAQ, per germline (reference sequence). This CDR3 has 12 amino acids. CDR3 region: CASSLVGGEAFF. CDR3 bases: TGTGCCAGCAGCTTAGTCGGGGGTGAAGCTTTCTTT.

A remark on this clone: Within the sample, other DNA sequences also encode this same CDR3. This chain uses TRBV5-4 with TRBJ2-5; 12 nucleotides match TRBD2. The junction had 6 bases not matched to a gene; V was cut back by 4 bases and J by 5 bases. Germline V gene data show CDR1 as SGHNT and CDR2 as YYREEE (reference sequence). The CDR3 consists of 15 residues. CDR3 residues: CASSLPGLAGETQYF. CDR3 DNA: TGTGCCAGCAGCCTCCCAGGACTAGCGGGGGAGACCCAGTACTTC.

The chain employs TRBV5-1 and TRBJ2-1; tentatively, D is TRBD1 (5 bases). CDR1 SGHRS and CDR2 YFSETQ come from the germline V gene. V was shortened by 4 bases and J by 5 bases, with 19 bases between the two germline ends. The CDR3 consists of 16 residues. The CDR3 reads CASSLMFRTQNNEQFF. The CDR3 DNA is TGCGCCAGCAGCCTGATGTTTCGGACACAAAACAATGAGCAGTTCTTC.

This clone was recorded once. The V gene is TRBV19, the J gene TRBJ2-5; D tentatively fits TRBD1 or TRBD2 (5 bases each). The germline V and J ends were trimmed by 3 bases and 1 base, with 12 bases remaining between them. CDR1 LNHDA and CDR2 SQIVND come from the germline V gene (reference sequence). The CDR3 has 15 residues. The CDR3 DNA follows: TGTGCCAGTAGTATGGGGTTTGGGACCCAAGAGACCCAGTACTTC. It encodes CASSMGFGTQETQYF.

The rearrangement links TRBV29-1 to TRBJ2-3, with 8 positions matching TRBD2. The germline V gene has CDR1 SQVTM and CDR2 ANQGSEA. This CDR3 has 18 amino acids. V trimming: 1 base; J trimming: 3 bases; junction bases outside the gene matches: 15. The CDR3 reads CSVEGNTGGELGTDTQYF. The CDR3 DNA is TGCAGCGTTGAAGGAAATACGGGAGGGGAATTGGGTACAGATACGCAGTATTTT.

The J gene is TRBJ1-1, the V gene TRBV13; 7 bases fit TRBD1. CDR3 size: 14 residues. Germline trimming cut 2 bases from V and 4 bases from J; bases unmatched to any gene: 4. The germline gives CDR1 PRHDT, CDR2 FYEKMQ (reference sequence). Here the CDR3 DNA reads TGTGCCAGCAGCTTAACAGGGGTATCCACTGAAGCTTTCTTT. As protein: CASSLTGVSTEAFF. Filled out from reference TRBV13 and TRBJ1-1, the complete variable domain reads AAGVIQSPRHLIKEKRETATLKCYPIPRHDTVYWYQQGPGQDPQFLISFYEKMQSDKGSIPDRFSAQQFSDYHSELNMSSLELGDSALYFCASSLTGVSTEAFFGQGTRLTVV.

In this sample, this clone turned up a few times. The genes are TRBV14 and TRBJ1-5; no definite D call. V dropped 3 bases and J dropped 8 bases, with 8 bases sitting between them. This CDR3 spans 12 amino acids. CDR1 is SGHDN, CDR2 FVKESK, per germline. The CDR3 sequence: CASSQSREPQHF. DNA for the CDR3: TGTGCCAGCAGCCAGTCGAGGGAGCCCCAGCATTTT. Full variable domain (rest looked up from reference TRBV14 and TRBJ1-5): EAGVTQFPSHSVIEKGQTVTLRCDPISGHDNLYWYRRVMGKEIKFLLHFVKESKQDESGMPNNRFLAERTGGTYSTLKVQPAELEDSGVYFCASSQSREPQHFGDGTRLSIL.

This rearrangement joins TRBV29-1 to TRBJ1-5; no reliable D call. The germline CDR1 and CDR2 sequences are SQVTM and ANQGSEA. Trimming left V 4 bases short and J 5 bases short, with 12 bases between. This CDR3 is built from 13 residues. The CDR3 DNA reads as TGCAGCGTTGGGGAGGATCCCGATCAGCCCCAGCATTTT. This encodes CSVGEDPDQPQHF.

The CDR3 bases are TGTGCCAGCAGCCTGGGACTAGCGGGAGGGCTGGCAGAGACCCAGTACTTC. Its translation is CASSLGLAGGLAETQYF. V is TRBV4-2 and J is TRBJ2-5; 16 bases are shared with TRBD2. CDR1 LGHNA and CDR2 YNFKEQ come from the germline V gene. V was pared by 4 bases and J by 4 bases, with 6 bases of the junction left unmatched. The length of the CDR3 is 17 residues.

With regard to this clone: Other DNA sequences of this sample code for an identical CDR3. V is TRBV5-1 and J is TRBJ2-5; D may be TRBD1 (5 bases). V lost 5 bases to trimming and J lost 1 base, with 9 bases between them. Per germline, CDR1 SGHRS and CDR2 YFSETQ. CDR3 length equals 13 residues. This chain's CDR3 is CASSLQGQETQYF. CDR3 sequence (DNA): TGCGCCAGCAGTCTTCAGGGCCAAGAGACCCAGTACTTC.

This chain connects TRBV6-1 to TRBJ1-4; D remains ambiguous. The CDR3 is made up of 12 amino acids. Germline V gene sequence: CDR1 MNHNS, CDR2 SASEGT. V was trimmed by 10 bases and J by 8 bases, leaving 14 bases between them. CDR3 sequence (DNA): TGTGCCACCGGGAGGAGGAGGGAAAAACTGTTTTTT. Protein: CATGRRREKLFF.

As regards this clone: The junction departs from germline at one end; a sequencing error may be responsible. The V gene is TRBV2, the J gene TRBJ2-1; no definite D call. The CDR3 loop spans 8 amino acids. Germline V gene data show CDR1 as SNHLY and CDR2 as FYNNEI. CDR3 region: CAGREQFF. The CDR3 bases are TGTGCCGGCAGGGAGCAGTTCTTC.

DNA of the CDR3: TGTGCCAGCAGTCCGGACGGAAACACCATATATTTT. This codes for CASSPDGNTIYF. This chain links TRBV7-9 with TRBJ1-3; D is unresolved. V shed 6 bases and J shed 4 bases, with 7 bases lying between them. The CDR3 spans 12 residues. Germline CDR1 reads SEHNR; CDR2 reads FQNEAQ (reference sequence).

CDR3 loop: CAWSVQGGGGEQFF. CDR3 nucleotides: TGTGCCTGGAGTGTACAGGGCGGAGGGGGTGAGCAGTTCTTC. This chain connects TRBV30 to TRBJ2-1, with D perhaps assigned TRBD1 or TRBD2 (6 bases each). Trimming stripped 0 bases from V and 9 bases from J, with 15 bases between. Germline CDR1 and CDR2: GTSNPN and SVGIG (reference sequence). The CDR3 length is 14 residues.

The CDR3 sequence: CASSGTSWGYGYTF. DNA for the CDR3: TGTGCCAGCAGTGGGACCTCTTGGGGTTATGGCTACACCTTC. The chain employs TRBV28 and TRBJ1-2; D may be TRBD1 (5 bases). V was trimmed by 5 bases and J by 5 bases, leaving 15 bases between them. Germline V CDR1 and CDR2: MDHEN, SYDVKM. This CDR3 contains 14 residues.

V and J are TRBV12-5 and TRBJ1-1, with D uncertain. The CDR3 is 12 amino acids. Germline V gene lookup returns CDR1 LGHNT and CDR2 FRNRAP. V lost 6 bases to trimming and J lost 3 bases, with 8 bases between them. The chain's CDR3 is CASGGSDTEAFF. In nucleotides, the CDR3 is TGTGCTAGTGGGGGGTCGGACACTGAAGCTTTCTTT.